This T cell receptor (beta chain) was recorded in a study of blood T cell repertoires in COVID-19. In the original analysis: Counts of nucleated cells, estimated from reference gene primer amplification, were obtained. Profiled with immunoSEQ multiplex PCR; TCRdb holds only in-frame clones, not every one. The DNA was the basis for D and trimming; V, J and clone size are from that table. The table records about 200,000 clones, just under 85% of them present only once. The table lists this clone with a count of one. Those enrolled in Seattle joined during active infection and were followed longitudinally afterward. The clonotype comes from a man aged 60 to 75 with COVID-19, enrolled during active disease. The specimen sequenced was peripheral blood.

The CDR3 loop is CASSRPGTISEKLFF. The CDR3, as DNA: TGTGCCAGCAGTCGACCCGGGACAATTAGTGAAAAACTGTTTTTT. The V and J genes are TRBV6-2 or TRBV6-3 and TRBJ1-4, with D possibly matching TRBD1 (6 bases). The germline gives CDR1 MNHEY, CDR2 SVGEGT. CDR3 length: 15 residues. With 5 bases removed from V and 7 bases from J, the gap between germline ends came to 17 bases.